The 15 T cell receptor beta chains presented below share a single source sample, sequenced in a study of blood T cell repertoires in COVID-19. TCRdb keeps only in-frame clones here, not all; method: immunoSEQ multiplex PCR. The sample has just over 150,000 clones, around 85% seen once. The specimen sequenced was peripheral blood. The receptors come from a human donor with acute or convalescent COVID-19. The donor label of this sample is uncertain.

The chain is built from TRBV28 and TRBJ1-2; 7 nucleotides match TRBD1. Trimming cost V 4 bases and J 7 bases; bases outside gene matches: 6. From germline, CDR1 is MDHEN and CDR2 SYDVKM. The CDR3 is 13 residues long. DNA of the CDR3: TGTGCCAGCAGTTCCACAGGGGCAGGTGGCTACACCTTC. This sequence encodes CASSSTGAGGYTF.

The rearrangement links TRBV28 to TRBJ1-6, with D perhaps matching TRBD1 (6 bases). From germline, CDR1 is MDHEN and CDR2 SYDVKM. CDR3 length: 15 amino acids. V was pared by 6 bases and J by 7 bases, with 16 bases between. CDR3 loop: CASRERGGGNSPLHF. The DNA of the CDR3 is TGTGCCAGCAGAGAAAGAGGGGGGGGAAATTCACCCCTCCACTTT.

The genes are TRBV7-2 and TRBJ1-1; 11 bases are a match to TRBD1. V shed 5 bases, J shed 5 bases, and the junction held 7 bases outside the gene matches. This CDR3 has 15 residues. Germline assignment: CDR1 SGHTA and CDR2 FQGNSA. For the CDR3, the DNA is TGTGCCAGCAGCCGGGGACAGGGGGGGAGTACTGAAGCTTTCTTT. Translating it yields CASSRGQGGSTEAFF.

V and J are TRBV6-1 and TRBJ1-5, with D perhaps TRBD1 (5 bases). Germline loops: CDR1 MNHNS, CDR2 SASEGT. Trimming shortened V by 3 bases and J by 5 bases, and 8 bases separated the two germline ends. This CDR3 contains 13 residues. CDR3 region: CASSDVRDQPQHF. In nucleotides, the CDR3 is TGTGCCAGCAGTGACGTCAGGGATCAGCCCCAGCATTTT.

V usage is TRBV30 and J usage is TRBJ1-1, with D unclear. CDR1 and CDR2 (germline): GTSNPN, SVGIG (reference sequence). This CDR3 has 12 residues. The V gene lost 5 bases and the J gene lost 4 bases, with 11 bases spanning the gap. This CDR3 reads CAWGRGTTEAFF. As DNA, the CDR3 is TGTGCCTGGGGCCGAGGCACCACTGAAGCTTTCTTT.

J is TRBJ2-5 and V is TRBV18; no definite D call. This CDR3 spans 11 amino acids. The V gene's germline CDR1 is KGHSH and CDR2 LQKENI. V shed 3 bases and J shed 3 bases, with 2 bases lying between them. CDR3 DNA sequence: TGTGCCAGCTCACCCGAAGAGACCCAGTACTTC. It is translated as CASSPEETQYF.

The rearrangement links TRBV20-1 to TRBJ1-5, with 7 bases lining up with TRBD1. J was trimmed by 1 base and V by 3 bases; bases with no gene match: 15. Germline CDR1 reads DFQATT; CDR2 reads SNEGSKA (reference sequence). This CDR3 has 18 residues. The CDR3 nucleotides are TGCAGTGCTAGTAGCCGGACTACAGGGGTCCGGAGCAATCAGCCCCAGCATTTT. Its translation is CSASSRTTGVRSNQPQHF.

This sequence joins TRBV28 and TRBJ1-1; D is ambiguous. Trimming cost V 3 bases and J 5 bases, with 16 bases left between them. Germline lookup yields CDR1 MDHEN and CDR2 SYDVKM. CDR3 length equals 15 residues. In DNA, the CDR3 is TGTGCCAGCAGTTTTTTCGTCTACTCGGGGACTGAAGCTTTCTTT. Residues: CASSFFVYSGTEAFF.

The genes are TRBV5-8 and TRBJ2-1; 7 bases match TRBD1. The CDR3 contains 14 residues. Trimming cost V 1 base and J 3 bases; bases outside gene matches: 1. CDR1 and CDR2 (germline): SGHTS, YDEGEE. The CDR3 sequence: CASSLRDSYNEQFF. The CDR3 DNA is TGTGCCAGCAGCTTGAGGGACAGCTACAATGAGCAGTTCTTC.

The V gene is TRBV5-6, the J gene TRBJ2-6, with 7 bases aligning to TRBD1. V was pared by 4 bases and J by 0 bases, with 4 bases of the junction left unmatched. CDR3 length equals 16 residues. CDR1 and CDR2 (germline): SGHDT, YYEEEE. DNA for the CDR3: TGTGCCAGCAGCCCTGGGACAGCCTCTGGGGCCAACGTCCTGACTTTC. It yields the protein CASSPGTASGANVLTF. Combining the CDR3 with reference TRBV5-6 and TRBJ2-6 gives the whole variable domain DAGVTQSPTHLIKTRGQQVTLRCSPKSGHDTVSWYQQALGQGPQFIFQYYEEEERQRGNFPDRFSGHQFPNYSSELNVNALLLGDSALYLCASSPGTASGANVLTFGAGSRLTVL.

In this sample, this clone turned up a few times. The chain uses TRBV27 and TRBJ1-2, with D possibly TRBD1 on 5 matching bases. V was cut by 0 bases and J by 5 bases, with 22 bases left in between. Germline V CDR1 and CDR2: MNHEY, SMNVEV (reference sequence). This CDR3 is 18 amino acids long. The DNA for the CDR3 is TGTGCCAGCAGTTTATCCCCTCCGGGACTCACGGTGGGGTATGGCTACACCTTC. Amino acid sequence: CASSLSPPGLTVGYGYTF.

V gene TRBV5-5 combines with J gene TRBJ2-7; TRBD1 matches at 7 bases. This CDR3 has 13 amino acids. The germline gives CDR1 SGHKS, CDR2 YYEKEE (reference sequence). Losses at the gene ends were 2 bases for V and 2 bases for J; bases not matched to a gene: 1. The CDR3 is CASSLQGTYEQYF. CDR3 nucleotide sequence: TGTGCCAGCAGCTTACAGGGGACCTACGAGCAGTACTTC.

The chain joins TRBV5-1 to TRBJ2-2, with D perhaps TRBD1 (5 bases). The CDR3 extends over 16 amino acids. The germline CDR1 and CDR2 sequences are SGHRS and YFSETQ. V was trimmed by 4 bases and J by 6 bases, leaving 19 bases between them. The CDR3 sequence: CASSRTPTTFAGELFF. The CDR3 nucleotides are TGCGCCAGCAGCAGGACACCCACCACCTTCGCCGGGGAGCTGTTTTTT.

This clone was detected only once. CDR3: CATSDTGEWGYTF. CDR3 DNA sequence: TGTGCCACCAGTGATACAGGGGAGTGGGGCTACACCTTC. The chain recombines TRBV24-1 with TRBJ1-2, with 7 bases aligning to TRBD1. The germline gives CDR1 KGHDR, CDR2 SFDVKD. The CDR3 sequence is 13 residues long. V lost 3 bases to trimming and J lost 8 bases; unmatched junction nucleotides: 5.

The chain combines TRBV7-2 with TRBJ1-2; tentative D call: TRBD1 (6 bases). Trimming took 5 bases from V and 4 from J, leaving 14 bases between them. The CDR3 loop spans 14 amino acids. CDR1 and CDR2 from the germline V gene are SGHTA and FQGNSA. CDR3 residues: CASSQNRAPYGYTF. Here the CDR3 DNA reads TGTGCCAGCAGCCAGAACAGGGCCCCCTATGGCTACACCTTC. The variable domain in full, with the rest retrieved from reference TRBV7-2 and TRBJ1-2, is GAGVSQSPSNKVTEKGKDVELRCDPISGHTALYWYRQSLGQGLEFLIYFQGNSAPDKSGLPSDRFSAERTGGSVSTLTIQRTQQEDSAVYLCASSQNRAPYGYTFGSGTRLTVV.